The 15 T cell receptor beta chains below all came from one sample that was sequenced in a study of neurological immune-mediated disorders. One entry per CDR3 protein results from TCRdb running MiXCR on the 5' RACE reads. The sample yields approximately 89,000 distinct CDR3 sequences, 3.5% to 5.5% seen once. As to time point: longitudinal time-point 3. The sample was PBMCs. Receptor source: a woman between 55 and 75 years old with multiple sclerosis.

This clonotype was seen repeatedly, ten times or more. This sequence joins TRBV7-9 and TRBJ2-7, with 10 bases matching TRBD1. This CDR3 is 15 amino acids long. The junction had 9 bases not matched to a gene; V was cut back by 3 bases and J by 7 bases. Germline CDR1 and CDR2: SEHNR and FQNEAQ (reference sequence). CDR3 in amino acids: CASSLRDRGPGEQYF. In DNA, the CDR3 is TGTGCCAGCAGCTTGAGAGACAGGGGGCCTGGGGAGCAGTACTTC. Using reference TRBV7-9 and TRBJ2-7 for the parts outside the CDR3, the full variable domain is DTGVSQNPRHKITKRGQNVTFRCDPISEHNRLYWYRQTLGQGPEFLTYFQNEAQLEKSRLLSDRFSAERPKGSFSTLEIQRTEQGDSAMYLCASSLRDRGPGEQYFGPGTRLTVT.

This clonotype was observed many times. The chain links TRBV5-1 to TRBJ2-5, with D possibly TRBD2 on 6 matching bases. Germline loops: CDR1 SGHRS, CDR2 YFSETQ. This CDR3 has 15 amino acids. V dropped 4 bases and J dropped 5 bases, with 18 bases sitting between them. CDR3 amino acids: CASSQTPGGGETQYF. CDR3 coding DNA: TGCGCCAGCAGCCAAACCCCTGGTGGGGGGGAGACCCAGTACTTC.

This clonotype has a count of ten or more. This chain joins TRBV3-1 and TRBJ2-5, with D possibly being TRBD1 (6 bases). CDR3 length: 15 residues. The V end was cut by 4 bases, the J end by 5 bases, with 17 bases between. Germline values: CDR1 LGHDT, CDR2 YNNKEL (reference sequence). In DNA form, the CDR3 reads TGTGCCAGCAGCCCACAGGGACGGCCCATGGAGACCCAGTACTTC. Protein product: CASSPQGRPMETQYF.

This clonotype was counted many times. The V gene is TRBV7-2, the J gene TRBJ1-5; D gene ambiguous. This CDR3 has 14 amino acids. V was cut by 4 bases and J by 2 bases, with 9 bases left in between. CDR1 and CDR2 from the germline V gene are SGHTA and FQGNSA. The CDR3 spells CASSSTGGNQPQHF. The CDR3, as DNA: TGTGCCAGCAGCTCCACCGGAGGCAATCAGCCCCAGCATTTT. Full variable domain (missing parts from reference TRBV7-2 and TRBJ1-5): GAGVSQSPSNKVTEKGKDVELRCDPISGHTALYWYRQSLGQGLEFLIYFQGNSAPDKSGLPSDRFSAERTGGSVSTLTIQRTQQEDSAVYLCASSSTGGNQPQHFGDGTRLSIL.

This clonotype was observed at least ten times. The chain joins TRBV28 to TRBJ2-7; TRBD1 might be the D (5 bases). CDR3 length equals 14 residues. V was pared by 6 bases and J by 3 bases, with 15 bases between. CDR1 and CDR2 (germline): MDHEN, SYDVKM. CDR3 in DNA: TGTGCCAGCAGGGTGGCAGGGTTTGACTACGAGCAGTACTTC. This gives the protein CASRVAGFDYEQYF.

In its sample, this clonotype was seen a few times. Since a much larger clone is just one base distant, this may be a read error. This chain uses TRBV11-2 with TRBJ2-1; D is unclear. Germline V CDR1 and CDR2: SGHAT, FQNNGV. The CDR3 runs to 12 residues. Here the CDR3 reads CANSLRVHEQFF. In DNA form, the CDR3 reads TGTGCCAACAGCTTAAGGGTGCATGAGCAGTTCTTC.

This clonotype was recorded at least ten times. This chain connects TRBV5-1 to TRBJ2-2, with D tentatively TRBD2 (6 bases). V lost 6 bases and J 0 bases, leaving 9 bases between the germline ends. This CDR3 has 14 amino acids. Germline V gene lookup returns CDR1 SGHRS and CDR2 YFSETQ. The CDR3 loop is CASTAGPNTGELFF. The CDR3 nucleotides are TGCGCCAGCACCGCGGGGCCGAACACCGGGGAGCTGTTTTTT.

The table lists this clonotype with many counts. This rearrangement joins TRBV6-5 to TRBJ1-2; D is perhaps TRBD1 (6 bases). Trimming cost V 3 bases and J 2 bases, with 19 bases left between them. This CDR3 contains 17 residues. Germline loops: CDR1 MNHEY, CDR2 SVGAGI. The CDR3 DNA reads TGTGCCAGCAGTTATACCTCACAGGGCTCGAGGAACTATGGCTACACCTTC. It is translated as CASSYTSQGSRNYGYTF.

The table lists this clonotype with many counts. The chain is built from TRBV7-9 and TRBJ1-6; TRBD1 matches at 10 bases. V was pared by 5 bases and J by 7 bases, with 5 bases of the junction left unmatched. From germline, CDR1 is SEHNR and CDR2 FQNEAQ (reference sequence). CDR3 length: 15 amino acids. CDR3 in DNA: TGTGCCAGCAGCCCACGGACAGGGGGAAATTCACCCCTCCACTTT. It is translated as CASSPRTGGNSPLHF.

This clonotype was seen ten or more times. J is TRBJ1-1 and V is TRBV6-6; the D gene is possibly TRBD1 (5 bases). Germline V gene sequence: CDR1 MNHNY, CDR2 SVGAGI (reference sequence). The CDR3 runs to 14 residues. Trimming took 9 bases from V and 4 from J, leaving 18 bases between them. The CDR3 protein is CASFPGATTTEAFF. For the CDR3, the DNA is TGTGCCAGTTTCCCTGGGGCAACAACCACTGAAGCTTTCTTT.

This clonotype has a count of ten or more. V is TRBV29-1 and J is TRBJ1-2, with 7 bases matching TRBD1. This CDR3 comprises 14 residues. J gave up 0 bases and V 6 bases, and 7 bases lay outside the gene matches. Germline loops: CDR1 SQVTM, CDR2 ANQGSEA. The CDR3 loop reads CSVVGGQSNYGYTF. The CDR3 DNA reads TGCAGCGTAGTCGGGGGACAGTCTAACTATGGCTACACCTTC.

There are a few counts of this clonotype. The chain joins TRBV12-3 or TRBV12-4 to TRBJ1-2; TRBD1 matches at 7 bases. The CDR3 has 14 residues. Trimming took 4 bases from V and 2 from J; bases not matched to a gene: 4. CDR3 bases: TGTGCCAGCAGTTGGGACAGTAAGAACTATGGCTACACCTTC. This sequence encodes CASSWDSKNYGYTF.

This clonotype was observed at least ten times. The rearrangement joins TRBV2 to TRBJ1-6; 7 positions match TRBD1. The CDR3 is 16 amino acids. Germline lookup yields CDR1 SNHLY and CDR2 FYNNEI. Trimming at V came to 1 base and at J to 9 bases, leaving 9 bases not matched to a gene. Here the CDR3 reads CASSEDPTGLVSPLHF. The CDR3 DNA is TGTGCCAGCAGTGAAGACCCGACAGGGTTGGTTTCACCCCTCCACTTT.

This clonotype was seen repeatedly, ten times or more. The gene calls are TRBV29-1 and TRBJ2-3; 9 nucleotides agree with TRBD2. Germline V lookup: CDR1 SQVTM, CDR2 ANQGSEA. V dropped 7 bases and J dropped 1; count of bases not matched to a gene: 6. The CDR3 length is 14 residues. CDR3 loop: CSALERGGTDTQYF. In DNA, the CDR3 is TGCAGCGCTTTGGAGCGGGGGGGCACAGATACGCAGTATTTT.

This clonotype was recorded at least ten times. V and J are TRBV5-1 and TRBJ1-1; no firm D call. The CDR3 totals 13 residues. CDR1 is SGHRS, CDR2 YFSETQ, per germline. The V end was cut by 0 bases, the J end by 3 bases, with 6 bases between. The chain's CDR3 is CASSLAGHTEAFF. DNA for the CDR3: TGCGCCAGCAGCTTGGCAGGCCACACTGAAGCTTTCTTT.